The 17 T cell receptor beta chains reported below all come from one sample, sequenced in a study of blood T cells in healthy people across ages. The use of a sample-barcoded 5' primer and a J-beta primer mix characterized a second PCR of about 7 to 12 cycles. TCRdb fed the 5' RACE reads into MiXCR, producing one record per CDR3 protein. The sample has hundreds of thousands of distinct CDR3 sequences; 25% to 30% are singletons. The sequencing sample was made of blood. Every receptor here comes from a woman over 75 in good health.

This clonotype has only a few counts. V and J are TRBV4-3 and TRBJ1-1; the D gene is possibly TRBD1 (5 bases). Trimming cost V 1 base and J 10 bases, with 13 bases left between them. Germline V gene sequence: CDR1 LGHNA, CDR2 YSLEER. The CDR3 totals 13 residues. CDR3 protein: CASSQVGGARAFF. The CDR3 DNA reads TGCGCCAGCAGCCAAGTAGGAGGGGCACGAGCTTTCTTT.

The CDR3: CASSSRGGDRGLYEQYF. The CDR3 DNA is TGTGCCAGCAGCTCACGGGGGGGGGACAGGGGGCTTTACGAGCAGTACTTC. The chain couples TRBV7-2 to TRBJ2-7, with 12 bases identical to TRBD1. This CDR3 comprises 17 residues. Germline V lookup: CDR1 SGHTA, CDR2 FQGNSA. Trimming cost V 4 bases and J 4 bases; bases outside gene matches: 11.

The CDR3 reads CSASYRGSTDTQYF. The CDR3 nucleotides read TGCAGTGCTAGTTACAGGGGGAGCACAGATACGCAGTATTTT. The chain carries TRBV20-1 and TRBJ2-3, with 8 bases fitting TRBD1. The trim removed 3 bases at V and 0 bases at J, leaving 2 bases unmatched. CDR3 length: 14 residues. Germline CDR1 DFQATT, CDR2 SNEGSKA (reference sequence).

This clonotype was counted at least ten times. V usage is TRBV12-3 or TRBV12-4 and J usage is TRBJ2-3, with 10 positions matching TRBD2. The trim removed 5 bases at V and 7 bases at J, leaving 6 bases unmatched. CDR3 size: 14 residues. CDR3 residues: CASSRAGGPNTQYF. CDR3 coding DNA: TGTGCCAGCAGTAGAGCGGGGGGGCCGAATACGCAGTATTTT.

This clonotype was found a few times. V gene TRBV6-6 combines with J gene TRBJ2-1, with TRBD1 matching over 10 bases. The end of the DNA is better explained by TRBJ2-7, so the J call may be wrong. Germline CDR1 and CDR2: MNHNY and SVGAGI (reference sequence). This CDR3 contains 15 residues. The CDR3 is CASSTGTGAYNEQYF. The CDR3 DNA is TGTGCCAGCAGTACTGGGACAGGGGCCTACAATGAGCAGTACTTC.

With respect to this clonotype: Just one base apart from a much larger clone, this may be a read error. V usage is TRBV2 and J usage is TRBJ2-5; D unclear. The J call is in doubt because the DNA end fits TRBJ2-7 better. Germline values: CDR1 SNHLY, CDR2 FYNNEI. The CDR3 is made up of 11 amino acids. Here the CDR3 DNA reads TGTGCCAGCGGTGGAAAGAGCGAGCAGTACTTC. It translates to CASGGKSEQYF.

The chain has TRBV5-1 and TRBJ1-1; a weak D match, TRBD1 (6 bases). V was shortened by 5 bases and J by 3 bases, with 14 bases between the two germline ends. This CDR3 has 14 residues. Germline loops: CDR1 SGHRS, CDR2 YFSETQ. CDR3 nucleotides: TGCGCCAGCAGATACAGGGTAAGGGACACTGAAGCTTTCTTT. Translated: CASRYRVRDTEAFF.

Worth noting for this clonotype: At one end the junction does not follow the germline gene, possibly because of a read error. The chain joins TRBV2 to TRBJ2-5, with D uncertain. From germline, CDR1 is SNHLY and CDR2 FYNNEI. The CDR3 loop spans 13 amino acids. CDR3 residues: CASSGLPQETRYF. CDR3 DNA: TGTGCCAGCAGTGGACTTCCGCAAGAGACCCGGTACTTC. Full variable domain (remainder filled in from reference TRBV2 and TRBJ2-5): EPEVTQTPSHQVTQMGQEVILRCVPISNHLYFYWYRQILGQKVEFLVSFYNNEISEKSEIFDDQFSVERPDGSNFTLKIRSTKLEDSAMYFCASSGLPQETRYFGPGTRLLVL.

This clonotype has a handful of counts. The chain links TRBV20-1 to TRBJ1-5; D remains unclear. The length of the CDR3 is 14 residues. Germline V gene sequence: CDR1 DFQATT, CDR2 SNEGSKA (reference sequence). V gave up 5 bases and J gave up 3 bases, with 14 bases separating them. The DNA for the CDR3 is TGCAGTGCTCAAACCGGGTCCTACAATCAGCCCCAGCATTTT. Its translation: CSAQTGSYNQPQHF.

This clonotype was observed many times. The genes are TRBV29-1 and TRBJ2-1; D is perhaps TRBD1 or TRBD2 (5 bases each). Trimming cost V 4 bases and J 5 bases, with 12 bases left between them. This CDR3 has 13 residues. Germline lookup yields CDR1 SQVTM and CDR2 ANQGSEA. The CDR3 nucleotides read TGCAGCGTTGCTCGAGGGGCCAACAATGAGCAGTTCTTC. Protein sequence: CSVARGANNEQFF.

This clonotype was found a few times. Being one base from a much bigger clone, this may be a read error. The chain recombines TRBV28 with TRBJ2-7; 7 nucleotides align to TRBD2. Germline V gene data show CDR1 as MDHEN and CDR2 as SYDVKM. The CDR3 is made up of 14 amino acids. The CDR3 DNA is TGTGCCGGCAGTTCCTTCGGACTAGTTTCGTTGCAGTACTTC. This codes for CAGSSFGLVSLQYF.

This clonotype was recorded at least ten times. This chain links TRBV4-2 with TRBJ1-5, with 7 bases matching TRBD1. The CDR3 has 16 amino acids. Germline trimming cut 3 bases from V and 0 bases from J; bases unmatched to any gene: 5. The germline gives CDR1 LGHNA, CDR2 YNFKEQ. The CDR3 region has the DNA TGTGCCAGCAGCCAGAAGACAGGGAATAGCAATCAGCCCCAGCATTTT. Amino acids: CASSQKTGNSNQPQHF.

This clonotype appeared many times. The chain employs TRBV12-3 or TRBV12-4 and TRBJ2-4; D tentatively fits TRBD1 or TRBD2 (6 bases each). The J call is in doubt because the DNA end fits TRBJ2-7 better. The CDR3 is made up of 12 amino acids. The CDR3 DNA is TGTGCCAGCAGCTCACAGGGAGGCGAGCAGTACTTC. Amino acid sequence: CASSSQGGEQYF.

On this clonotype: Just one base apart from a much larger clone, this may be a read error. The rearrangement uses TRBV20-1 and TRBJ2-1, with TRBD1 identical over 7 bases. Germline CDR1 and CDR2: DFQATT and SNEGSKA (reference sequence). The CDR3 sequence is 15 residues long. J lost 7 bases, V lost 4 bases, and 13 bases had no gene match. The CDR3 nucleotides read TGCAGTGCTAACGGGGCGGCGGGCAGGGGGAATGAGCAGTTCTTC. This sequence encodes CSANGAAGRGNEQFF.

This clonotype was seen repeatedly, ten times or more. V is TRBV7-9 and J is TRBJ2-6; D may match TRBD1 or TRBD2 (5 bases each). The germline gives CDR1 SEHNR, CDR2 FQNEAQ (reference sequence). Trimming pared 5 bases from V and 11 bases from J, leaving 13 bases between. The CDR3 extends over 13 amino acids. The CDR3: CASSPTGRDVLTF. CDR3 nucleotides: TGTGCCAGCAGCCCGACGGGACGGGACGTCCTGACTTTC.

For this clonotype: At one boundary the junction diverges from the germline segment, which might be a read error. V usage is TRBV12-3 or TRBV12-4 and J usage is TRBJ2-3; D is possibly TRBD1 (6 bases). This CDR3 has 17 residues. The CDR3 DNA sequence: TGTGCCAGCAGTTTGGGTATGACAGGATTACGCACAGATACGCGGTATTTT. Encoded protein: CASSLGMTGLRTDTRYF.

This clonotype has just a few counts. One junction end disagrees with the germline gene, perhaps due to a read error. This chain uses TRBV20-1 with TRBJ2-2; D possibly corresponds to TRBD2 (5 bases). CDR3 size: 13 residues. Germline lookup yields CDR1 DFQATT and CDR2 SNEGSKA (reference sequence). For the CDR3, the DNA is TGCAGTGCTAGAAACATGAACACCGGGGAGCGGTTTTTT. Protein: CSARNMNTGERFF.